This T cell receptor beta chain emerged from a study of T cell changes during pregnancy in multiple sclerosis (dated by TCRdb to the late 2010s). As for the study more broadly: Changes in the T cell repertoire over the course of pregnancy were examined in this study in women with multiple sclerosis.

CDR1 and CDR2 (SGHRS, YFSETQ) derive from the germline V gene. The junction shows trimming of 4 bases on V and 4 bases on J, plus 14 bases between the germline ends. Including the terminal cysteine and phenylalanine, the CDR3 comprises 14 residues. The kept DNA is CDR3 alone, 42 bases in frame from the first base. Library construction relied on the immunoSEQ multiplex PCR assay. Sourced from immuneACCESS, this table was stored by TCRdb with only in-frame sequences that have V and J called. A share of the clones is absent; for the studies checked, an unresolved V gene accounts for under half, and the remainder has no known explanation. The sample table shows approximately 93,000 clones, and about 91% are seen once. The ten most abundant clones make up more than 1.5% of the sample. This clone was seen just once. It has no known antigen specificity. No much larger clonotype is one base removed from it; base qualities were not supplied.

This sequence originates from a female donor in good health, enrolled as a control in a pregnancy study. This material consisted of peripheral blood, taken in the first trimester of pregnancy. The chain is encoded by TRBV5-1 joined to TRBJ1-1, with the D segment identity uncertain. The CDR3 reads as follows: CASSLRPGVTEAFF. The DNA is TGCGCCAGCAGCCTACGCCCTGGAGTCACTGAAGCTTTCTTT.